Listed here are 27 T cell receptor beta chains from one sample, sequenced in a study of blood T cells in healthy people across ages (dated by TCRdb to between 2015 and 2016). The library was obtained by 5' RACE. Instrument used: Illumina HiSeq 2500. A second PCR of about 6 to 11 cycles was performed with a sample-barcoded 5' primer and a J-beta primer mix. The raw public data were reprocessed by TCRdb itself: fastp quality trimming at Q25, MiXCR clonotype calling, in-frame beta chains only. Records with the same CDR3 protein are collapsed into one entry carrying the most frequent genes and DNA. A total of roughly 900,000 distinct CDR3 sequences appear in this sample, approximately 49% of them only once. The ten largest clones capture over 10% of the sample. The sequencing input was blood. The receptors were gathered from a man between 25 and 39 years old in good health.

This chain links TRBV6-1 with TRBJ1-2, with D possibly being TRBD1 (5 bases). Germline CDR1 is MNHNS and CDR2 is SASEGT. V gave up 1 base and J gave up 4 bases, with 7 bases separating them. The length of the CDR3 is 13 residues. The CDR3 coding sequence is TGTGCCAGCAGTGAAGTTGGGGGCTATGGCTACACCTTC. Translation gives CASSEVGGYGYTF.

This clonotype was seen more than once but under ten times. V gene TRBV29-1 combines with J gene TRBJ1-1, with unresolved D. Between the trimmed V and J ends, which lost 6 bases and 5 bases, there was a span of 7 bases. The germline V gene has CDR1 SQVTM and CDR2 ANQGSEA. The length of the CDR3 is 10 residues. The CDR3 here is CSVWGTEAFF. CDR3 DNA sequence: TGCAGCGTGTGGGGTACTGAAGCTTTCTTT.

The chain combines TRBV28 with TRBJ2-3; D is unclear. Germline CDR1 MDHEN, CDR2 SYDVKM. This CDR3 spans 14 amino acids. V was cut by 8 bases and J by 9 bases, with 21 bases left in between. The DNA of the CDR3 is TGTGCCAGCTTAAGCGCGGACGTTTCGCACACGCAGTATTTT. Protein sequence: CASLSADVSHTQYF.

The chain employs TRBV5-1 and TRBJ1-2; D unresolved. V shed 6 bases and J shed 4 bases, with 13 bases lying between them. Germline CDR1 and CDR2: SGHRS and YFSETQ. This CDR3 comprises 13 residues. CDR3 protein: CASTTELSYGYTF. The CDR3 DNA reads as TGCGCCAGCACAACAGAGCTATCCTATGGCTACACCTTC.

With regard to this clonotype: A much larger clone differs by one base, so this may be a read error. This chain links TRBV5-6 with TRBJ2-5, with TRBD2 as a possible D gene (5 bases). Germline CDR1 and CDR2: SGHDT and YYEEEE. The CDR3 sequence is 13 residues long. Trimming removed 6 bases from V and 11 bases from J, with 20 bases in between. The CDR3 here is CASTYGEIYVQYF. In DNA form, the CDR3 reads TGTGCCAGCACCTATGGGGAGATCTACGTGCAGTACTTC.

The chain is built from TRBV10-3 and TRBJ2-3, with TRBD2 matching over 9 bases. J lost 6 bases, V lost 0 bases, and 13 bases had no gene match. Germline V gene lookup returns CDR1 ENHRY and CDR2 SYGVKD. The CDR3 loop spans 18 amino acids. CDR3 region: CAISESERGEPQGDTQYF. The CDR3 DNA reads TGTGCCATCAGTGAGTCGGAGCGGGGGGAACCACAGGGGGATACGCAGTATTTT.

The chain carries TRBV20-1 and TRBJ1-5, with 7 nucleotides matching TRBD1. After removal of 0 bases from V and 0 bases from J, the junction contained 14 bases not matched to a gene. The CDR3 totals 19 residues. Germline V lookup: CDR1 DFQATT, CDR2 SNEGSKA (reference sequence). The CDR3 DNA is TGCAGTGCTAGAGATCGCGACAGGGTTGGGGGGTATAGCAATCAGCCCCAGCATTTT. Translation: CSARDRDRVGGYSNQPQHF.

This clonotype was detected only a few times. The rearrangement links TRBV20-1 to TRBJ2-1, with a weak D call TRBD2 (5 bases). CDR1 and CDR2 from the germline V gene are DFQATT and SNEGSKA (reference sequence). The CDR3 is 15 amino acids. V lost 3 bases, J lost 1 base, and 13 bases lay in between. CDR3 sequence reads: CSASRGPGSYNEQFF. Here the CDR3 DNA reads TGCAGTGCTAGTCGCGGGCCGGGGTCCTACAATGAGCAGTTCTTC.

In its sample, this clonotype was seen many times. The gene calls are TRBV27 and TRBJ2-7, with TRBD1 identical over 7 bases. The CDR3 has 13 amino acids. The germline V gene encodes CDR1 MNHEY and CDR2 SMNVEV (reference sequence). The J segment lost 2 bases and the V segment lost 6 bases, leaving 4 bases of the junction unmatched. Here the CDR3 DNA reads TGTGCCAGCAGCTTCGGGACAGCCTACGAGCAGTACTTC. Translating it yields CASSFGTAYEQYF.

Many counts were recorded for this clonotype. The rearrangement joins TRBV20-1 to TRBJ2-1; 13 bases are shared with TRBD2. The CDR3 totals 15 residues. Germline CDR1 is DFQATT and CDR2 is SNEGSKA (reference sequence). Trimming cost V 2 bases and J 7 bases; bases outside gene matches: 5. The CDR3 sequence: CSARRLAGGRNEQFF. The CDR3 nucleotides are TGCAGTGCTAGAAGACTAGCGGGGGGACGAAATGAGCAGTTCTTC.

V usage is TRBV2 and J usage is TRBJ2-3, with TRBD2 matching over 7 bases. The J segment lost 4 bases and the V segment lost 4 bases, leaving 5 bases of the junction unmatched. Germline lookup yields CDR1 SNHLY and CDR2 FYNNEI. This CDR3 is 14 amino acids long. The CDR3 DNA reads TGTGCCAGCAGTGGGACTAGAGATTCAGATACGCAGTATTTT. Its translation: CASSGTRDSDTQYF.

This clonotype was picked up a small number of times. The V call is TRBV5-1, the J call TRBJ2-7, with 7 bases fitting TRBD1. Germline V lookup: CDR1 SGHRS, CDR2 YFSETQ. The CDR3 totals 16 residues. V trimming: 7 bases; J trimming: 5 bases; junction bases outside the gene matches: 18. CDR3 sequence reads: CASSPPLQGLGDEQYF. The CDR3 nucleotides read TGCGCCAGCTCGCCTCCGCTACAGGGGCTAGGGGACGAGCAGTACTTC. Full variable domain (remainder filled in from reference TRBV5-1 and TRBJ2-7): KAGVTQTPRYLIKTRGQQVTLSCSPISGHRSVSWYQQTPGQGLQFLFEYFSETQRNKGNFPGRFSGRQFSNSRSEMNVSTLELGDSALYLCASSPPLQGLGDEQYFGPGTRLTVT.

This clonotype was picked up a small number of times. This chain links TRBV28 with TRBJ2-7, with D perhaps matching TRBD1 or TRBD2 (5 bases each). This CDR3 has 13 residues. Germline V gives CDR1 MDHEN, CDR2 SYDVKM. V was shortened by 7 bases and J by 2 bases, with 12 bases between the two germline ends. CDR3 nucleotides: TGTGCCAGCACCGCCGGGACGGCCTACGAGCAGTACTTC. Protein: CASTAGTAYEQYF.

In DNA, the CDR3 is TGTGCCAGTCCGGGACGTCGAGAAGCTTTCTTT. This encodes CASPGRREAFF. The chain couples TRBV21-1 to TRBJ1-1; the table's TRBD1 call for D was not verified on the DNA. TRBV21-1 is marked as a pseudogene. The CDR3 covers 11 residues.

V is TRBV18 and J is TRBJ2-7; D is uncertain. The CDR3 loop spans 15 amino acids. V was trimmed by 2 bases and J by 5 bases, leaving 16 bases between them. In germline, CDR1 is KGHSH, CDR2 LQKENI. CDR3 in amino acids: CASSPIDGASHEQYF. For the CDR3, the DNA is TGTGCCAGCTCACCAATAGACGGAGCATCCCACGAGCAGTACTTC. The entire variable domain, with the rest obtained from reference TRBV18 and TRBJ2-7, is as follows: NAGVMQNPRHLVRRRGQEARLRCSPMKGHSHVYWYRQLPEEGLKFMVYLQKENIIDESGMPKERFSAEFPKEGPSILRIQQVVRGDSAAYFCASSPIDGASHEQYFGPGTRLTVT.

The chain has TRBV6-5 and TRBJ1-4; unclear D gene. Trimming cost V 4 bases and J 3 bases, with 12 bases left between them. The V gene's germline CDR1 is MNHEY and CDR2 SVGAGI. The CDR3 is 15 residues long. This CDR3 reads CASSFQGFANEKLFF. DNA for the CDR3: TGTGCCAGCAGTTTTCAAGGGTTTGCTAATGAAAAACTGTTTTTT.

This clonotype was observed a few times. This chain joins TRBV12-5 and TRBJ2-7, with D perhaps TRBD1 (6 bases). Trimming removed 5 bases from V and 2 bases from J, with 16 bases in between. The CDR3 is 15 residues long. CDR1 and CDR2 from the germline V gene are LGHNT and FRNRAP. The CDR3 region is CASGPPSDSTYEQYF. The CDR3 DNA is TGTGCTAGTGGTCCCCCTTCGGACAGTACCTACGAGCAGTACTTC.

This chain connects TRBV10-3 to TRBJ2-1; 11 bases agree with TRBD1. The germline V gene encodes CDR1 ENHRY and CDR2 SYGVKD. The junction had 1 base not matched to a gene; V was cut back by 2 bases and J by 7 bases. The CDR3 contains 14 residues. The CDR3, as DNA: TGTGCCATCAGTGAGGGACAGGGGGCAAATGAGCAGTTCTTC. It yields the protein CAISEGQGANEQFF.

The chain employs TRBV29-1 and TRBJ2-7; D is possibly TRBD1 (6 bases). Germline CDR1 SQVTM, CDR2 ANQGSEA. This CDR3 is built from 14 residues. Trimming cost V 6 bases and J 0 bases, with 15 bases left between them. In DNA, the CDR3 is TGCAGCGTGAGACAGGACCTTAGCTCCTACGAGCAGTACTTC. This encodes CSVRQDLSSYEQYF.

The chain recombines TRBV24-1 with TRBJ2-1; D perhaps matches TRBD1 (6 bases). CDR1 is KGHDR and CDR2 is SFDVKD in the germline V gene. CDR3 length equals 16 residues. V lost 5 bases, J lost 5 bases, and 18 bases lay in between. The CDR3 protein is CATSGNGQKSNNEQFF. In nucleotides, the CDR3 is TGTGCCACCAGTGGCAATGGACAGAAGTCCAACAATGAGCAGTTCTTC.

The gene calls are TRBV12-3 or TRBV12-4 and TRBJ1-1; D gene ambiguous. The CDR3 is 11 amino acids. The ends were cut back, 9 bases at V and 1 base at J, with 6 bases in the middle. Here the CDR3 reads CASLQNTEAFF. The CDR3 coding sequence is TGTGCCAGTCTTCAGAACACTGAAGCTTTCTTT.

The chain recombines TRBV7-2 with TRBJ2-5; a possible D gene is TRBD2 (6 bases). Germline values: CDR1 SGHTA, CDR2 FQGNSA. The CDR3 loop spans 15 amino acids. The V end lost 5 bases, the J end lost 5 bases, and 18 bases lay between the germline ends. The CDR3 DNA reads as TGTGCCAGCAGCCCCCCGGGACTTGAGCGGGAGACCCAGTACTTC. This sequence encodes CASSPPGLERETQYF.

This clonotype was counted a few times. V gene TRBV28 combines with J gene TRBJ2-3, with 10 bases aligning to TRBD1. The V segment lost 6 bases and the J segment 4 bases; nucleotides outside the gene matches: 13. Germline V lookup: CDR1 MDHEN, CDR2 SYDVKM. This CDR3 contains 17 residues. CDR3 loop: CASSSPETGGASDTQYF. CDR3 nucleotides: TGTGCCAGCAGCTCACCTGAGACAGGGGGCGCCTCAGATACGCAGTATTTT. Full variable domain (remainder filled in from reference TRBV28 and TRBJ2-3): DVKVTQSSRYLVKRTGEKVFLECVQDMDHENMFWYRQDPGLGLRLIYFSYDVKMKEKGDIPEGYSVSREKKERFSLILESASTNQTSMYLCASSSPETGGASDTQYFGPGTRLTVL.

The chain couples TRBV25-1 to TRBJ1-2, with 12 positions matching TRBD1. The CDR3 runs 15 residues. Germline V gene data show CDR1 as MGHDK and CDR2 as SYGVNS. J gave up 5 bases and V 2 bases, and 3 bases lay outside the gene matches. The CDR3 DNA follows: TGTGCCAGCAGTGAAGGGACAGGGGGCGCATATGGCTACACCTTC. It encodes CASSEGTGGAYGYTF.

This clonotype was counted between two and nine times. The chain links TRBV9 to TRBJ1-1; 7 nucleotides agree with TRBD1. V shed 4 bases and J 1 base; nucleotides not matched to a gene: 7. The CDR3 contains 15 residues. Germline CDR1 is SGDLS and CDR2 is YYNGEE. CDR3 in DNA: TGTGCCAGCAGCTTACGACAGGGCGGGAACACTGAAGCTTTCTTT. Translation gives CASSLRQGGNTEAFF.

This clonotype was found a few times. This chain uses TRBV7-9 with TRBJ2-3, with D possibly being TRBD2 (9 bases). From germline, CDR1 is SEHNR and CDR2 FQNEAQ (reference sequence). V shed 5 bases and J shed 0 bases, with 24 bases lying between them. CDR3 length: 19 residues. The CDR3 DNA is TGTGCCAGCAGCAGAACAGGGGGACTAGCCAAAAGTAGCACAGATACGCAGTATTTT. Its protein product is CASSRTGGLAKSSTDTQYF.

A few counts support this clonotype. The rearrangement joins TRBV11-1 to TRBJ2-7; TRBD2 matches at 10 bases. Trimming removed 3 bases from V and 2 bases from J; junction bases left unmatched: 4. Germline CDR1 SGHAT, CDR2 FQDESV (reference sequence). The length of the CDR3 is 15 residues. CDR3 amino acids: CASSFRTSGTYEQYF. CDR3 nucleotides: TGTGCCAGCAGCTTCCGGACTAGCGGTACCTACGAGCAGTACTTC.